These T cell receptor beta chains were read from a single sample in a study of cytomegalovirus exposure and HLA in healthy donors. Some clones are missing from TCRdb's copy, which holds only in-frame ones; the method was immunoSEQ multiplex PCR. This sample lists approximately 110,000 clones; its ten largest clones have roughly 3.5%. Sequenced input: PBMCs. Receptors were obtained from a man younger than 30 in good health and CMV-seronegative. The CDR3 runs from the conserved cysteine through the conserved F or W. Fields, in order: J gene, D gene, V gene, CDR3 protein, CDR3 DNA. The D gene is left open where the match is weak.

TRBJ2-7 NA TRBV6-5 CASRQTGNSYEQYF TGTGCCAGCAGACAGACAGGAAACTCCTACGAGCAGTACTTC
TRBJ1-5 TRBD1 TRBV6-5 CASRRDRDPNQPQHF TGTGCCAGCAGACGGGACAGGGACCCTAATCAGCCCCAGCATTTT
TRBJ2-6 NA TRBV30 CACESSSGANVLTF TGTGCCTGTGAGTCGTCTTCTGGGGCCAACGTCCTGACTTTC
TRBJ2-1 TRBD1 TRBV7-3 CASSLGQGSNEQFF TGTGCCAGCAGCTTGGGACAGGGCTCCAATGAGCAGTTCTTC
TRBJ2-3 TRBD2 TRBV2 CASRAGTSGDPSTDTQYF TGTGCCAGCAGAGCCGGGACTAGCGGTGATCCTAGCACAGATACGCAGTATTTT
TRBJ1-3 TRBD1 TRBV11-2 CASSPDRAGNTIYF TGTGCCAGCAGCCCGGACAGGGCTGGGAACACCATATATTTT
TRBJ1-5 NA TRBV30 CAWSNREWSQPQHF TGTGCCTGGAGTAACCGGGAGTGGAGTCAGCCCCAGCATTTT
TRBJ2-1 TRBD1 TRBV19 CASSIGRTGANEQFF TGTGCCAGTAGTATAGGGAGGACAGGAGCCAATGAGCAGTTCTTC
TRBJ2-1 TRBD2 TRBV28 CASTGGGGYNEQFF TGTGCCAGCACGGGGGGAGGAGGCTACAATGAGCAGTTCTTC
TRBJ1-5 TRBD1 TRBV4-2 CASSQDFKTGTGVGQPQHF TGTGCCAGCAGCCAAGACTTCAAGACCGGGACAGGGGTCGGTCAGCCCCAGCATTTT
TRBJ1-3 NA TRBV6-5 CASSYSSQSSGNTIYF TGTGCCAGCAGTTACTCGTCGCAGTCGTCTGGAAACACCATATATTTT
TRBJ1-1 NA TRBV28 CASSLVARDSQAFF TGTGCCAGCAGTTTAGTCGCCAGGGATTCCCAAGCTTTCTTT
TRBJ2-7 TRBD1 TRBV11-3 CASSLGTGRTYEQYF TGTGCCAGCAGCCTTGGGACAGGGCGCACCTACGAGCAGTACTTC
TRBJ1-2 TRBD1 TRBV28 CASTTVAGTDWNYGYTF TGTGCCAGCACCACTGTTGCAGGGACAGATTGGAACTATGGCTACACCTTC
TRBJ2-3 TRBD1 TRBV5-8 CASSPDRGQLWATQYF TGTGCCAGCAGCCCCGACAGGGGACAACTTTGGGCTACGCAGTATTTT
TRBJ2-5 NA TRBV19 CASSIQRETQYF TGTGCCAGTAGTATCCAGCGAGAGACCCAGTACTTC
TRBJ1-5 NA TRBV19 CATQENNQPQHF TGTGCCACACAGGAGAACAATCAGCCCCAGCATTTT
TRBJ1-1 TRBD1 TRBV10-1 CASRAGGWTEAFF TGCGCCAGCAGAGCAGGGGGCTGGACTGAAGCTTTCTTT
TRBJ2-7 NA TRBV30 CAWSVQGEQYF TGTGCCTGGAGTGTACAGGGCGAGCAGTACTTC
TRBJ2-7 TRBD1 TRBV9 CASSVAATGDYEQYF TGTGCCAGCAGCGTAGCTGCGACAGGGGACTACGAGCAGTACTTC
TRBJ2-1 TRBD2 TRBV18 CASSRLDSGAYNEQFF TGTGCCAGCTCACGTCTAGATAGCGGGGCTTACAATGAGCAGTTCTTC
TRBJ1-1 NA TRBV5-6 CASSSAEGARAFF TGTGCCAGCAGCTCGGCGGAGGGAGCACGAGCTTTCTTT
TRBJ1-1 NA TRBV6-1 CASSIQGYTEAFF TGTGCCAGCAGTATACAGGGATACACTGAAGCTTTCTTT
TRBJ1-2 TRBD1 TRBV13 CASSLDRGEDGYTF TGTGCCAGCAGCTTGGACAGGGGAGAGGATGGCTACACCTTC
TRBJ1-5 NA TRBV28 CASRGRSNQPQHF TGTGCCAGCAGGGGCCGGAGCAATCAGCCCCAGCATTTT